The T cell receptor beta chain under discussion was sequenced for a study of patients and donors after allogeneic stem cell transplantation. TCRdb processed the RT-PCR reads anew with MiXCR; each CDR3 protein has one entry. The profile shows hundreds of thousands of distinct CDR3 sequences, 16% of them singletons. This clonotype was observed a few times. The TCR originated in a human donor who was either an allogeneic HSCT recipient or a stem cell or donor lymphocyte infusion donor (not recorded which). It is not recorded whose cells these are; they may come from a transplant donor. The sample consisted of blood, either unsorted or a sorted T cell fraction (not recorded which).

Here the CDR3 reads CASSLFRVGTEAFF. The CDR3 bases are TGTGCCAGCAGCCTATTTCGGGTAGGGACTGAAGCTTTCTTT. The gene calls are TRBV7-8 and TRBJ1-1; D not resolved. The CDR3 runs to 14 residues. V shed 5 bases and J shed 5 bases, with 15 bases lying between them. The germline V gene encodes CDR1 SGHVS and CDR2 FQNEAQ.